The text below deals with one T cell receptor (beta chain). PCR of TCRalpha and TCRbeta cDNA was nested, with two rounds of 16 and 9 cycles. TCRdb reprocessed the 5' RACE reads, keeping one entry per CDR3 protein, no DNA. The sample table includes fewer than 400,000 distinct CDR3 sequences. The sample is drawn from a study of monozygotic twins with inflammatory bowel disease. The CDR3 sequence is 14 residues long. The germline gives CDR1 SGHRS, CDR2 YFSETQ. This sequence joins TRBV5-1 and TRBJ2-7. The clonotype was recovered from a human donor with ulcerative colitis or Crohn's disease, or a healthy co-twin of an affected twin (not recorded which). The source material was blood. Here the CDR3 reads CASSLALADYEQYF.